This is a list of T cell receptor beta chains from one sample in a study of T-cell memory formation after mild COVID-19. MiXCR, applied by TCRdb to the 5' RACE reads, yields one record per CDR3 protein. Of some 120,000 distinct CDR3 sequences detected, 15% to 20% appear once; the ten largest clones hold approximately 13%. Material for sequencing was PBMCs or a T cell subset sorted from them (not recorded which). The receptors stem from an adult woman who had mild COVID-19 (a few samples of this study predate the infection). Cell type and time point are not known. The CDR3 runs from the conserved cysteine through the conserved F or W. D genes are given only for firm matches. Size values are once, few and many counts, or a class for expanded clones, and some rows have none.

TRBJ2-7 | few | . | TRBV5-1 | TGCGCCAGCTGCGTCGTCCCCGGCCCCTCCTACGAGCAGTACTTC | CASCVVPGPSYEQYF
TRBJ2-1 | few | TRBD2 | TRBV20-1 | TGCAGTGCTAGAGATCGAGCGGGAGGTATGGGTTTCAATGAGCAGTTCTTC | CSARDRAGGMGFNEQFF
TRBJ2-3 | few | TRBD2 | TRBV7-8 | TGTGCCAGCAGTCGTGAACTAGCGGAGTACACAGATACGCAGTATTTT | CASSRELAEYTDTQYF
TRBJ1-1 | many | . | TRBV13 | TGTGCCAGCAGCCTATCAGGGACCGGTGCTTTCTTT | CASSLSGTGAFF
TRBJ2-1 | few | . | TRBV4-3 | TGCGCCAGCAGCCTGACCCGGAATGAGCAGTTCTTC | CASSLTRNEQFF
TRBJ2-7 | . | . | TRBV12-3/TRBV12-4 | TGTGCCAGCAGTCCCCAACGAGCGGGCACTTACGAGCAGTACTTC | CASSPQRAGTYEQYF
TRBJ2-7 | . | . | TRBV7-7 | TGTGCTAGCAGCCAGGCTGGGGCTGGGAGTCGGGAGCAGTACTTC | CASSQAGAGSREQYF
TRBJ1-1 | . | TRBD1 | TRBV12-3/TRBV12-4 | TGTGCCAGCAGCCTACCGTCCATCCGGGACAGGAACACTGAAGCTTTCTTT | CASSLPSIRDRNTEAFF
TRBJ1-1 | many | . | TRBV7-9 | TGTGCCAGCAGCCCAGAAGGCGGCAGCGGGAACACTGAAGCTTTCTTT | CASSPEGGSGNTEAFF
TRBJ2-2 | . | TRBD2 | TRBV27 | TGTGCCAGCAGCCCTCTACTAGCGGGATTAGCCACCGGGGAGCTGTTTTTT | CASSPLLAGLATGELFF
TRBJ2-1 | few | . | TRBV5-1 | TGCGCCAGCAGCTGGACGACAGGCGGCAATGAGCAGTTCTTC | CASSWTTGGNEQFF
TRBJ1-2 | . | TRBD1 | TRBV5-6 | TGTGCCAGCAGCTTGGCGGGCCAGGGGGGCTATGGCTACACCTTC | CASSLAGQGGYGYTF
TRBJ1-1 | . | . | TRBV6-5 | TGTGCCAGCAGCACCGCCGGGAGGAACACTGAAGCTTTCTTT | CASSTAGRNTEAFF
TRBJ1-2 | . | . | TRBV20-1 | TGCAGTGCTTCGGGACCGCGAGGCTACACCTTC | CSASGPRGYTF
TRBJ2-7 | few | . | TRBV6-2/TRBV6-3 | TGTGCCAGCAAGTTAGGAGCGGTGGGCTCCTACGAGCAGTACTTC | CASKLGAVGSYEQYF
TRBJ1-5 | once | . | TRBV5-6 | TGTGCCAGCAGCTTGGGACAGTTCAATCAGCCCCAGCATTTT | CASSLGQFNQPQHF
TRBJ2-7 | . | TRBD2 | TRBV9 | TGTGCCAGCAGCGTAGATGGAAGCGGGGGCCATCCTACGAAGCAGTACTTC | CASSVDGSGGHPTKQYF
TRBJ2-1 | . | TRBD2 | TRBV24-1 | TGTGCCACCAGTGGCCTGTCCAGCGGGAGTAACAATGAGCAGTTCTTC | CATSGLSSGSNNEQFF
TRBJ2-7 | few | . | TRBV20-1 | TGCAGTGCTAGTAGTACGATACCCTCCTACGAGCAGTACTTC | CSASSTIPSYEQYF
TRBJ2-3 | . | TRBD2 | TRBV7-3 | TGTGCCAGCAGCTTTAGCGGGAGGGTCACAGATACGCAGTATTTT | CASSFSGRVTDTQYF
TRBJ2-7 | few | . | TRBV6-2/TRBV6-3 | TGTGCCAGCAGCTTGACAGTCTCAACCTACGAGCAGTACTTC | CASSLTVSTYEQYF
TRBJ2-1 | . | TRBD2 | TRBV6-5 | TGTGCCAGCAGAGGCGGGGGGGCGAGCTACAATGAGCAGTTCTTC | CASRGGGASYNEQFF
TRBJ1-1 | few | . | TRBV3-1 | TGTGCCAGCAGCTCAGTTACGGGGGAGGCTTTCTTT | CASSSVTGEAFF
TRBJ1-4 | . | TRBD1 | TRBV20-1 | TGCAGTGCTAGACGACAGGGGGGAGAACTGTTTTTT | CSARRQGGELFF